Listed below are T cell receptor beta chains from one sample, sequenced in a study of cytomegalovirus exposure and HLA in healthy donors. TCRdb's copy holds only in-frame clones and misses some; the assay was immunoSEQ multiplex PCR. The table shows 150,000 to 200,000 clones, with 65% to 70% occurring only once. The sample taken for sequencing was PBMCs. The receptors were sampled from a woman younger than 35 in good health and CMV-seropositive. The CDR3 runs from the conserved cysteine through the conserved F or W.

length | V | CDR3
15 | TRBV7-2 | CASSLATGATDTQYF
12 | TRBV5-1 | CASGRGNTEAFF
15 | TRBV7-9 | CASSPAGGWGTEAFF
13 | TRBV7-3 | CASSRNQEETQYF
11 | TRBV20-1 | CSAHRRQGIDF
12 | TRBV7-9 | CASSSITDTQYF
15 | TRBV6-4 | CASSQGQGSTDTQYF
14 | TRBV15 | CATSRVDSTDTQYF
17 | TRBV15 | CATSRSRLAGGPDTQYF
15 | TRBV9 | CASSVGSQMNTEAFF
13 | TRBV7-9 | CASSFTNTGELFF
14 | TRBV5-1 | CASSRLAVTGELFF
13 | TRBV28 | CASTGQGQYEQYF
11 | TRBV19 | CASTDGRGQFF
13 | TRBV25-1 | CASSSGPVGEQYF
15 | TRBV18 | CASSPVAGVQETQYF
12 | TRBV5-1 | CASSEGSYEQYF
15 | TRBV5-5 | CASSFGGGENYGYTF
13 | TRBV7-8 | CASSPPYNYEQYF
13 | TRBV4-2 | CASSPRGRTEAFF
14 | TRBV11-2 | CASSLRDRGHEQYF
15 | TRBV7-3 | CASSLGPGRENGYTF
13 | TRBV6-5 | CASSYVAQTSLEF
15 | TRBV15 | CATSRPAEGGNTIYF
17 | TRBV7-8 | CASSLGQGEKITDTQYF
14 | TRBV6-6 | CASRTTEFTDTQYF
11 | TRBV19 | CASSIGIGYTF